This T cell receptor (beta chain) was captured in a study of response to subunit inactivated influenza vaccine. This clonotype was detected a few times. The antigen is undetermined. Regarding the study as a whole: Each seasonal flu vaccination may recruit only limited new T cells, authors suggested.

TCRdb reprocessed the RT-PCR reads with MiXCR, giving one entry per CDR3 protein. The table records 400,000 to 650,000 distinct CDR3 sequences, 6.5% to 8% of them present only once. This clonotype was sampled from a man aged 50 to 69 who received an inactivated influenza vaccine. The sample was PBMCs from blood, taken 23 months after vaccination.

This chain's CDR3 is CASSWPSDGLNYGYTF. The CDR3 region has the DNA TGTGCCAGCAGTTGGCCCTCGGACGGACTTAACTATGGCTACACCTTC. The J gene is TRBJ1-2, the V gene TRBV6-2 or TRBV6-3; D unclear. The CDR3 sequence is 16 residues long. V was cut by 4 bases and J by 1 base, with 16 bases left in between. Germline loops: CDR1 MNHEY, CDR2 SVGEGT.